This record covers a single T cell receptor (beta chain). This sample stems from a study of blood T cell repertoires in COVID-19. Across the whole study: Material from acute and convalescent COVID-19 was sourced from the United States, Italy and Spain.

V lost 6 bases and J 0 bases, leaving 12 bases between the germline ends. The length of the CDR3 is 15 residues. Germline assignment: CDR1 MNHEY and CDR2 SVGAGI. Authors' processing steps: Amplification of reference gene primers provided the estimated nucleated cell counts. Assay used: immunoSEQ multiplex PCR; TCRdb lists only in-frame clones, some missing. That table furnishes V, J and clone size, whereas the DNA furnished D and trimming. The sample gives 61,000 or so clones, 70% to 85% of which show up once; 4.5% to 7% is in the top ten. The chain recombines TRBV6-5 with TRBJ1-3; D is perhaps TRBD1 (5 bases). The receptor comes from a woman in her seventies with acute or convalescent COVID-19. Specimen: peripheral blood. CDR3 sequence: CASSDSMSSGNTIYF. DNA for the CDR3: TGTGCCAGCAGCGACAGCATGAGCTCTGGAAACACCATATATTTT.